The rows below give T cell receptor beta chains drawn from one sample of a study of chronic HIV infection and antiretroviral therapy. TCRdb re-derived calls from the 5' RACE reads in MiXCR, one entry per CDR3 protein. Among more than 40,000 distinct CDR3 sequences listed, about a fifth were seen once. Sequencing was done on a sample of peripheral blood. Receptors were obtained from an adult who had HIV and had not received antiretroviral therapy, or was an uninfected healthy control (not recorded which). Both conserved end residues are part of each CDR3. A D gene is named only where the DNA matches it firmly. A clone size is listed for some rows: how often the clone was seen (once, few, many), or a class if it is expanded.

>TRBJ2-3|TRBV29-1|.|few
CSVEGGPTDTQYF
TGCAGCGTTGAAGGTGGTCCAACAGATACGCAGTATTTT
>TRBJ2-2|TRBV29-1|TRBD1|few
CSVATPGQGRGKLFF
TGCAGCGTTGCAACCCCGGGACAGGGTCGGGGGAAGCTGTTTTTT
>TRBJ2-1|TRBV13|TRBD2|.
CASSWGLARNEQFF
TGTGCCAGCAGCTGGGGACTAGCGAGGAATGAGCAGTTCTTC
>TRBJ2-2|TRBV19|TRBD2|.
CASPMRPGTSGSSNTGELFF
TGTGCCAGCCCAATGAGACCCGGGACTAGCGGGAGTTCGAACACCGGGGAGCTGTTTTTT
>TRBJ2-1|TRBV20-1|.|few
CSARDPARESYNEQFF
TGCAGTGCTAGAGACCCCGCCAGGGAATCCTACAATGAGCAGTTCTTC
>TRBJ1-1|TRBV4-1|.|few
CASSQDIHTEAFF
TGCGCCAGCAGCCAAGATATACACACTGAAGCTTTCTTT
>TRBJ2-4|TRBV21-1|.|few
CASIGGGRAKNIQYF
TGTGCCAGCATAGGTGGCGGTCGAGCCAAAAACATTCAGTACTTC
>TRBJ2-1|TRBV29-1|.|.
CSASIQMYNEQFF
TGCAGCGCGTCAATACAGATGTACAATGAGCAGTTCTTC
>TRBJ2-7|TRBV6-5|.|few
CASSYSESYEQYF
TGTGCCAGCAGTTACTCGGAGTCCTACGAGCAGTACTTC
>TRBJ1-5|TRBV1|.|few
CTSSQGGEGLDNQPQHF
TGCACCAGCAGCCAAGGAGGCGAGGGTCTAGACAATCAGCCCCAGCATTTT
>TRBJ2-1|TRBV27|.|.
CASWGDSSYNEQFF
TGTGCCAGCTGGGGGGACAGCTCCTACAATGAGCAGTTCTTC
>TRBJ1-2|TRBV5-5|.|few
CASNPGLDSYGYTF
TGTGCCAGCAACCCTGGTTTGGACAGTTATGGCTACACCTTC
>TRBJ1-4|TRBV6-1|TRBD1|many
CASSQGGANEKLFF
TGTGCCAGCAGTCAGGGGGGAGCTAATGAAAAACTGTTTTTT
>TRBJ1-3|TRBV28|.|few
CASSLLGSGNTIYF
TGTGCCAGCAGTTTATTGGGATCGGGAAACACCATATATTTT
>TRBJ1-5|TRBV28|TRBD1|few
CASSLGGQVRSAPQHF
TGTGCCAGCAGCCTAGGGGGACAGGTGCGGAGCGCGCCCCAGCATTTT
>TRBJ1-1|TRBV5-1|.|.
CASSLTVKVNTEAFF
TGCGCCAGCAGCTTGACAGTAAAAGTGAACACTGAAGCTTTCTTT
>TRBJ1-5|TRBV24-1|.|.
CATSSVNQPQHF
TGTGCCACCAGTAGTGTAAATCAGCCCCAGCATTTT
>TRBJ2-7|TRBV20-1|TRBD2|once
CSAPLAGGPFRRNEQYF
TGCAGTGCCCCCCTAGCGGGAGGGCCCTTTCGCAGGAACGAGCAGTACTTC
>TRBJ2-6|TRBV27|.|.
CASRYEGSGANVLTF
TGTGCCAGCAGGTACGAGGGCTCTGGGGCCAACGTCCTGACTTTC
>TRBJ1-2|TRBV10-2|.|.
CASSAGTLNYGYTF
TGCGCCAGCAGCGCAGGGACACTAAACTATGGCTACACCTTC
>TRBJ1-6|TRBV20-1|.|.
CSARDMTVYNSPLHF
TGCAGTGCTAGAGATATGACAGTCTATAATTCACCCCTCCACTTT
>TRBJ2-2|TRBV4-1|.|few
CASSRFPKGEGGELFF
TGCGCCAGCAGCCGTTTTCCGAAGGGCGAGGGCGGGGAGCTGTTTTTT
>TRBJ1-1|TRBV9|.|.
CASSVDHSVVTEAFF
TGTGCCAGCAGCGTAGATCATTCTGTTGTCACTGAAGCTTTCTTT
>TRBJ1-1|TRBV15|.|.
CATSRDRGGEAFF
TGTGCCACCAGCAGAGATCGTGGGGGAGAGGCTTTCTTT
>TRBJ2-1|TRBV12-3/TRBV12-4|.|few
CASSGDPLGEQFF
TGTGCCAGCAGTGGGGACCCTCTAGGGGAGCAGTTCTTC
>TRBJ1-4|TRBV12-3/TRBV12-4|TRBD1|.
CASSTGVREKLFF
TGTGCCAGCAGTACAGGGGTACGAGAAAAACTGTTTTTT
>TRBJ2-7|TRBV5-1|.|.
CASSPLGVGEQYF
TGCGCCAGCAGCCCGCTGGGGGTCGGGGAGCAGTACTTC
>TRBJ1-6|TRBV7-9|.|few
CASSLTGPEPLHF
TGTGCCAGCAGCTTAACGGGGCCTGAACCCCTCCACTTT
>TRBJ2-7|TRBV28|.|few
CASGSVSYEQYF
TGTGCCAGCGGGTCAGTCTCCTACGAGCAGTACTTC
>TRBJ1-5|TRBV20-1|.|.
CSARDLLRGGSGQPQHF
TGCAGTGCTAGAGACCTACTAAGGGGGGGCTCAGGACAGCCCCAGCATTTT
>TRBJ1-1|TRBV9|.|few
CASSVGTNTEAFF
TGTGCCAGCAGCGTAGGAACGAACACTGAAGCTTTCTTT